This TCR beta chain emerged from a study of vaccination and CD4 T cells after COVID-19. Sequence data for DNA of cultured CD4+ T cells were generated by the Oncomine TCR Beta short-read assay. MiXCR was run by TCRdb on the PCR reads, yielding one entry per CDR3 protein. This sample carries roughly 16,000 distinct CDR3 sequences, about 55% of them seen once, and the ten largest clones take less than 9.5%. The CDR3 is made up of 17 amino acids. With 3 bases removed from V and 0 bases from J, the gap between germline ends came to 18 bases. The germline V gene encodes CDR1 DFQATT and CDR2 SNEGSKA (reference sequence). Treatment defined: approximately 9-day PBMC culture with coronavirus spike peptide pools or control peptides (ViraFEST assay). ViraFEST expanded antigen-specific T cells with peptide pools, then sequenced TCRs. Of note for this clonotype: Antigen unknown.

The TCR originated in a human donor who had recovered from COVID-19. The chain joins TRBV20-1 to TRBJ1-3; no firm D call. Sequencing was carried out using CD4+ T cells from blood, cultured in vitro. DNA for the CDR3: TGCAGTGCTAGTTTCATCGGACCGATGACCTCTGGAAACACCATATATTTT. Its translation: CSASFIGPMTSGNTIYF.